The sample holds a few counts of the clone carrying this T cell receptor beta chain. The antigen remains unidentified. 5'-RACE, quantitative and with molecular barcodes, yielded the TCR beta libraries. Each CDR3 protein is one row after TCRdb ran MiXCR on the 5' RACE reads. Found here are more than 150,000 distinct CDR3 sequences, around 13% of them singletons; the top ten hold about 15%. These data originate in a study of CD8 T cells in ankylosing spondylitis. The V end lost 1 base, the J end lost 0 bases, and 7 bases lay between the germline ends. Germline V gene lookup returns CDR1 SGHRS and CDR2 YFSETQ. The CDR3 has 14 amino acids. General study results and limits: Seemingly distinctive of ankylosing spondylitis blood was a TCR beta motif formed by eight highly homologous variants. Peripheral blood samples showed relatively rare disease-linked clones, and these clones were CD8+.

This clonotype was obtained from a male donor with ankylosing spondylitis or in good health (not recorded which). The V gene is TRBV5-1, the J gene TRBJ1-1; D unclear. The specimen was blood, either unsorted or a sorted T cell fraction (not recorded which). CDR3 DNA: TGCGCCAGCAGCTTGTGGTCGTTGAACACTGAAGCTTTCTTT. The encoded protein is CASSLWSLNTEAFF.